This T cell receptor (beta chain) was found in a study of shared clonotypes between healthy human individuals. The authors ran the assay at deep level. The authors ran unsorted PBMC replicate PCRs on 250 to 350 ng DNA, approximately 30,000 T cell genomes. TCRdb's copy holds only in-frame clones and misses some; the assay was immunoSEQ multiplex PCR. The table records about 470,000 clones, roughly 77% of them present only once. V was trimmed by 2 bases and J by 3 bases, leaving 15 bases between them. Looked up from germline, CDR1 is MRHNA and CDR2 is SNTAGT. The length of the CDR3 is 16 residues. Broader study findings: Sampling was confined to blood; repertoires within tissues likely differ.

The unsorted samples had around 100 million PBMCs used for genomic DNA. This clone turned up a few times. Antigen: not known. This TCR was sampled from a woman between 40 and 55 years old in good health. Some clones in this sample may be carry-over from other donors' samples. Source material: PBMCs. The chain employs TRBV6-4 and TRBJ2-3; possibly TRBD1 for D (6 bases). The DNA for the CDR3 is TGTGCCAGCAGTGACAGCGCAGGGGCAGCGACAGATACGCAGTATTTT. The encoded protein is CASSDSAGAATDTQYF.